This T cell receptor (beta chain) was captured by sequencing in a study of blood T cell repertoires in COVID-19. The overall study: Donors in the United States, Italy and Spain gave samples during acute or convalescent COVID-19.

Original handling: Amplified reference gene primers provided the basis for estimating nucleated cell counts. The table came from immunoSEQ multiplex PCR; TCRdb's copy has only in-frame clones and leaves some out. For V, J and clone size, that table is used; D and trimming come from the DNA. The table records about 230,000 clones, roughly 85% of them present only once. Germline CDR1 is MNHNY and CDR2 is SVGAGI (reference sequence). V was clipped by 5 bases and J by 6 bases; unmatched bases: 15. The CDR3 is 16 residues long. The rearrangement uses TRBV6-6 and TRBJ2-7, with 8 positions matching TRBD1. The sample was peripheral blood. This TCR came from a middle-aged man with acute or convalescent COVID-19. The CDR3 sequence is CASSQRTGRGSGEQYF. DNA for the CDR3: TGTGCCAGCAGTCAGCGGACAGGGCGCGGTTCGGGCGAGCAGTACTTC.